This T cell receptor (beta chain) was identified during a study of T cell responses to AZD1222 COVID-19 vaccine. V shed 3 bases and J shed 7 bases, with 4 bases lying between them. The CDR3 covers 11 residues. Generated by immunoSEQ multiplex PCR, the TCRdb table keeps only in-frame clones and is missing some. The sample has 15,000 to 20,000 clones; 89% are singletons. This receptor was identified in an adult who received the AZD1222 COVID-19 vaccine. The rearrangement links TRBV12-3 or TRBV12-4 to TRBJ2-1; D unclear. The sample in question was peripheral blood, obtained 28 days after the second AZD1222 dose. CDR3 in amino acids: CASSFLNEQFF. For the CDR3, the DNA is TGTGCCAGCAGTTTTCTGAATGAGCAGTTCTTC.